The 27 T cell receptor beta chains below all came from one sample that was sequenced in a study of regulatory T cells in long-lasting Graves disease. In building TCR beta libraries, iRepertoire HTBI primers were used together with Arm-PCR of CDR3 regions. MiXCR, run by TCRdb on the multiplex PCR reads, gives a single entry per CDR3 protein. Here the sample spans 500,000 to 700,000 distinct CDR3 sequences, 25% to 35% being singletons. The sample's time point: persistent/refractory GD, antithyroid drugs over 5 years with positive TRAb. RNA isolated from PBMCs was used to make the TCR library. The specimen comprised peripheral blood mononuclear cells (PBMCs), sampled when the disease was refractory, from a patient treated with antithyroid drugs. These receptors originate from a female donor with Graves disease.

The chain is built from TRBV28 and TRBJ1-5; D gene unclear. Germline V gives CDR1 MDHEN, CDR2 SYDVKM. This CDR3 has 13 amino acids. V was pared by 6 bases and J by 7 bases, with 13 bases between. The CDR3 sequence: CASSPLEDQPQHF. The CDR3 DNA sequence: TGTGCCAGCAGCCCCCTCGAAGACCAGCCCCAGCATTTT.

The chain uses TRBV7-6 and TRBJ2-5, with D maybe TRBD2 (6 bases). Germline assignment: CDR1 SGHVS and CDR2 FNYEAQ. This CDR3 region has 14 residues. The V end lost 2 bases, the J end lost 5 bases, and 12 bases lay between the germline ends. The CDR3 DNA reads TGTGCCAGCAGCTTACAGGGTGGAGGGGAGACCCAGTACTTC. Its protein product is CASSLQGGGETQYF.

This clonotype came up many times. CDR3 residues: CASSVDRASYEQYF. The CDR3 region has the DNA TGTGCCAGCAGTGTGGACAGGGCTAGTTACGAGCAGTACTTC. This sequence joins TRBV2 and TRBJ2-7; 8 nucleotides match TRBD1. This CDR3 has 14 amino acids. Germline V gene data show CDR1 as SNHLY and CDR2 as FYNNEI. After removal of 4 bases from V and 4 bases from J, the junction contained 6 bases not matched to a gene.

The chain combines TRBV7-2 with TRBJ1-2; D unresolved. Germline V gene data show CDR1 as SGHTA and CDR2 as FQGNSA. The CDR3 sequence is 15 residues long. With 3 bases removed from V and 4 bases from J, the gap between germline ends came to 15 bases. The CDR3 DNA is TGTGCCAGCAGCTTTCCAACAGTTGGAGGCTATGGCTACACCTTC. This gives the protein CASSFPTVGGYGYTF.

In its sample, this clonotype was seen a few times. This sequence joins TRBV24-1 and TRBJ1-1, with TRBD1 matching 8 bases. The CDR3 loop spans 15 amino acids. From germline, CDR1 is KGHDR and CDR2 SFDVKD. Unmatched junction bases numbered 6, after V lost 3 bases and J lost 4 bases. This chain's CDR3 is CATSDPGQGVTEAFF. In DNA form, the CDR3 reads TGTGCCACCAGTGATCCCGGACAGGGAGTCACTGAAGCTTTCTTT.

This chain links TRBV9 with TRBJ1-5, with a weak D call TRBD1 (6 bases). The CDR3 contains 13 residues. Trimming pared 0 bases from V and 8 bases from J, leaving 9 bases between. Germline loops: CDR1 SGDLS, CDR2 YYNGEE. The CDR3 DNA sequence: TGTGCCAGCAGCGTAGGTCCAGGGGAGCCCCAGCATTTT. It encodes CASSVGPGEPQHF.

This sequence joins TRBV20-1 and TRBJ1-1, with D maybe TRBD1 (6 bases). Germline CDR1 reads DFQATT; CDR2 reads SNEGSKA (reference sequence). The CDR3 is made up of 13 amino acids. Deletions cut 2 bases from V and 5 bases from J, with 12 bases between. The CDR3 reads CSARNRQGTEAFF. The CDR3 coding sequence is TGCAGTGCTAGAAATCGCCAGGGGACTGAAGCTTTCTTT.

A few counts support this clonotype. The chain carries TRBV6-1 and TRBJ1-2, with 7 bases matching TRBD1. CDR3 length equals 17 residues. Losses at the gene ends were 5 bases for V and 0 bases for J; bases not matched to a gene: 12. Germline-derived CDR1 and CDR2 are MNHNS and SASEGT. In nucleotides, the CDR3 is TGTGCCAGCAGTCTGTGGGAAGGGACAGCTTCTAACTATGGCTACACCTTC. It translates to CASSLWEGTASNYGYTF.

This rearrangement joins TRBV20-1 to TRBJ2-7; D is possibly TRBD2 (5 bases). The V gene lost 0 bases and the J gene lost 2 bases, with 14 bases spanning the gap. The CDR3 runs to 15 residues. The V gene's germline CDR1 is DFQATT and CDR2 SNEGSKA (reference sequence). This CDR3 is CSARDLTGSAYEQYF. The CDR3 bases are TGCAGTGCTAGAGATCTCACGGGAAGTGCCTACGAGCAGTACTTC.

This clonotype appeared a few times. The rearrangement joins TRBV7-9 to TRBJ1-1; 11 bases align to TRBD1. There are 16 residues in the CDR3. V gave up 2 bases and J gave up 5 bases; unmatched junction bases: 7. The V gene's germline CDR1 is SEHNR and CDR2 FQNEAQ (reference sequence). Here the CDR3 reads CASSLFGTGGNTEAFF. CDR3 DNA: TGTGCCAGCAGCTTATTCGGGACAGGGGGAAATACTGAAGCTTTCTTT.

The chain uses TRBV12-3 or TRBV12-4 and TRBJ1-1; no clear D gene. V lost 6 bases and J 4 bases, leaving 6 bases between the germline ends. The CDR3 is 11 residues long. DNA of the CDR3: TGTGCCAGCAGGGCGGGCACTGAAGCTTTCTTT. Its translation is CASRAGTEAFF.

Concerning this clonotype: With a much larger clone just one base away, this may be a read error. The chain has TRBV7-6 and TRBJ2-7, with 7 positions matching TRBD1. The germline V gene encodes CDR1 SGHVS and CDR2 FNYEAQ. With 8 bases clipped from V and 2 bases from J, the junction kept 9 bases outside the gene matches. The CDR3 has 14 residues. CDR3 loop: CASGRGTVPYEQYF. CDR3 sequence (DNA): TGTGCCAGCGGCCGAGGGACAGTACCCTACGAGCAGTACTTC.

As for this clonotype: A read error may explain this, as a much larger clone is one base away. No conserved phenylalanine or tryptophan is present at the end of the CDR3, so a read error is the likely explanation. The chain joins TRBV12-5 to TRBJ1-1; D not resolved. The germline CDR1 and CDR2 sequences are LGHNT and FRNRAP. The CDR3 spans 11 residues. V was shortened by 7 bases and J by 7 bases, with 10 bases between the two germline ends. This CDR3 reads CASVQESEAFL. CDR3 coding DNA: TGTGCTAGTGTTCAGGAGAGTGAAGCTTTCCTT.

CDR3 sequence reads: CASSHGTSGTYEQYF. DNA for the CDR3: TGTGCCAGCAGTCACGGGACTAGCGGTACCTACGAGCAGTACTTC. V gene TRBV27 combines with J gene TRBJ2-7, with 11 bases lining up with TRBD2. J was trimmed by 2 bases and V by 5 bases; bases with no gene match: 5. The CDR3 spans 15 residues. CDR1 is MNHEY and CDR2 is SMNVEV in the germline V gene (reference sequence).

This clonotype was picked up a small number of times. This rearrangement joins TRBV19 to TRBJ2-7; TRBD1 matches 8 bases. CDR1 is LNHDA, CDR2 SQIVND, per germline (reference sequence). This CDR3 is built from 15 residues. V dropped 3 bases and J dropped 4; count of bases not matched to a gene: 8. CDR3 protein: CASSMWQGASYEQYF. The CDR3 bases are TGTGCCAGTAGTATGTGGCAGGGGGCGAGTTACGAGCAGTACTTC.

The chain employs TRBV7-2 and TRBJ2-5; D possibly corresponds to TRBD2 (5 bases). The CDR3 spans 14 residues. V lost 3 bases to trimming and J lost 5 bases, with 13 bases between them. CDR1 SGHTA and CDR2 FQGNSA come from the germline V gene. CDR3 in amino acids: CASSFDLARETQYF. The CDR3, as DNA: TGTGCCAGCAGCTTCGATCTAGCTCGTGAGACCCAGTACTTC. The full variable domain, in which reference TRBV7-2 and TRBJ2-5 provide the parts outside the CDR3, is GAGVSQSPSNKVTEKGKDVELRCDPISGHTALYWYRQSLGQGLEFLIYFQGNSAPDKSGLPSDRFSAERTGGSVSTLTIQRTQQEDSAVYLCASSFDLARETQYFGPGTRLLVL.

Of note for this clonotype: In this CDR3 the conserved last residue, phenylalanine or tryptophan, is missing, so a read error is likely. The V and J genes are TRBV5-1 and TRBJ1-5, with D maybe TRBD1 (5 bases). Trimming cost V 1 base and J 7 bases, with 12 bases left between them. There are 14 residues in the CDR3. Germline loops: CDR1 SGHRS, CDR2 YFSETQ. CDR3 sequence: CASSLSGLDQPQHL. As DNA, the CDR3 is TGCGCCAGCAGCTTGTCAGGGTTGGACCAGCCCCAGCATCTT.

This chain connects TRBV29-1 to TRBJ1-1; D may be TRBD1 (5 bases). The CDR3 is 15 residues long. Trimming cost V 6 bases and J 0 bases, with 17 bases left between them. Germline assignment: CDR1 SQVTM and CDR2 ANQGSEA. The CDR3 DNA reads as TGCAGCGTAGCGCAGGGTACTCACATGAACACTGAAGCTTTCTTT. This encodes CSVAQGTHMNTEAFF.

The CDR3 is CATSRVARQYTEAFF. As DNA, the CDR3 is TGTGCCACCAGCAGAGTCGCCCGACAGTACACTGAAGCTTTCTTT. This sequence joins TRBV15 and TRBJ1-1; tentatively, D is TRBD1 (5 bases). V shed 1 base and J shed 3 bases, with 12 bases lying between them. The CDR3 loop spans 15 amino acids. The germline V gene has CDR1 LNHNV and CDR2 YYDKDF (reference sequence).

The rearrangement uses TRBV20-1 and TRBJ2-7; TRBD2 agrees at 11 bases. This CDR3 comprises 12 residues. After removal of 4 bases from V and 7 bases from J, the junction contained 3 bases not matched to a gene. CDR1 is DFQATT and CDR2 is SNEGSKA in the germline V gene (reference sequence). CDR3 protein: CSATSGRSEQYF. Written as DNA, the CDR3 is TGCAGTGCTACTAGCGGGAGGAGTGAGCAGTACTTC.

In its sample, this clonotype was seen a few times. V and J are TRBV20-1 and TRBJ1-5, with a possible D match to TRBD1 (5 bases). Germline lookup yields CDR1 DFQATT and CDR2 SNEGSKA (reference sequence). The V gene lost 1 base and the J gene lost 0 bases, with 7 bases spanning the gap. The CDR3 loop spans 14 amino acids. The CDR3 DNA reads TGCAGTGCTAGAGGGGGGATTAGCAATCAGCCCCAGCATTTT. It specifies CSARGGISNQPQHF.

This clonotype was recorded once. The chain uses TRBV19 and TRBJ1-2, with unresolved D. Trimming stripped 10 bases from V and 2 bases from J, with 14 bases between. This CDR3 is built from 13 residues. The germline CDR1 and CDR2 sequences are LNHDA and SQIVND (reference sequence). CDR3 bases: TGTGCCACCTCCCCGGGCTGGAACTATGGCTACACCTTC. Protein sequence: CATSPGWNYGYTF.

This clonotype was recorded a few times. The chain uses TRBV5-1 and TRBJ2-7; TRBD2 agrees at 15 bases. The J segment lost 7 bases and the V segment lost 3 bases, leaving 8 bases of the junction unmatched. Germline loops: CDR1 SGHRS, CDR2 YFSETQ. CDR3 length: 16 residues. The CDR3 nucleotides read TGCGCCAGCAGCTCATGGACTAGCGGGAGGGCCGAAGAGCAGTACTTC. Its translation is CASSSWTSGRAEEQYF.

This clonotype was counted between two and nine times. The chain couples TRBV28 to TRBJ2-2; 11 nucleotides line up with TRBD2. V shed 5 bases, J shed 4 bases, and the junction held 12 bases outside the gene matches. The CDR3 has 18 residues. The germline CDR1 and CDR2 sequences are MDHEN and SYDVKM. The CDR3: CASSPGGIAGGPTGELFF. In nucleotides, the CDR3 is TGTGCCAGCAGTCCCGGCGGAATAGCGGGAGGGCCCACCGGGGAGCTGTTTTTT.

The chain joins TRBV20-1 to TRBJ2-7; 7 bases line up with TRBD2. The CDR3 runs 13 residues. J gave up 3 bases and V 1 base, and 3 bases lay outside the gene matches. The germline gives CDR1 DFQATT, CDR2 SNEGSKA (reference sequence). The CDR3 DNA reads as TGCAGTGCTAGAGTACCTAGCGGCTACGAGCAGTACTTC. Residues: CSARVPSGYEQYF.

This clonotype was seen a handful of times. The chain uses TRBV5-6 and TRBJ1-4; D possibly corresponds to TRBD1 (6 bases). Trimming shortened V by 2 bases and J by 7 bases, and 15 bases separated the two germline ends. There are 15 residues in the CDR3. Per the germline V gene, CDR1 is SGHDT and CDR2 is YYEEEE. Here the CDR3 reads CASSFGGQMGEKLFF. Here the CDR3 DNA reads TGTGCCAGCAGCTTTGGGGGGCAAATGGGTGAAAAACTGTTTTTT.

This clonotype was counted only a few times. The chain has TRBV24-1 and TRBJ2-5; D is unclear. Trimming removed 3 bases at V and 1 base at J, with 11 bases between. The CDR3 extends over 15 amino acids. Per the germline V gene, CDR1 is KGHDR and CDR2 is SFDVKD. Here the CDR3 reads CATSDGDGPQETQYF. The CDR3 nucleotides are TGTGCCACCAGTGATGGGGATGGTCCCCAAGAGACCCAGTACTTC.